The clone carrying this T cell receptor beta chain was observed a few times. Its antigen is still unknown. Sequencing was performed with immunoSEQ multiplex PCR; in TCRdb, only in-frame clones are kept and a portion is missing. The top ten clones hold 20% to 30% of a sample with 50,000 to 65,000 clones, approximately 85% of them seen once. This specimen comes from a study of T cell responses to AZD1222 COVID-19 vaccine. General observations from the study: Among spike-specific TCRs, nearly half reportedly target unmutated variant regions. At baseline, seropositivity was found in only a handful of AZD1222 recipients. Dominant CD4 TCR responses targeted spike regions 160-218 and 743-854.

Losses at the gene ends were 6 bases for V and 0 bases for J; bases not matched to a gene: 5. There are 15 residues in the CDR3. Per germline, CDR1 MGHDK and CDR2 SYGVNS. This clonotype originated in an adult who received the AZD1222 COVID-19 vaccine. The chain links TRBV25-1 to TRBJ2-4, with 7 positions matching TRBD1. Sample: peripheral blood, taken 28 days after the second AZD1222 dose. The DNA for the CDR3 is TGTGCCAGCAGGGACAGGTACCTAGCCAAAAACATTCAGTACTTC. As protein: CASRDRYLAKNIQYF.